These 11 T cell receptor beta chains originate from one sample sequenced in a study of a mutant IDH1 vaccine in newly diagnosed glioma. Time point denoted: week 23, last vaccination. Each dose of the vaccine consisted of 300 ug of mutant IDH1 20-mer peptide, with topical imiquimod. Only in-frame clones appear in the TCRdb table, and some are missing; sequencing was by immunoSEQ multiplex PCR. The sample contains about 65,000 clones, roughly 81% of which appear only once. These receptors' targets are unknown. Here the sequenced sample was PBMCs, taken from a glioma patient whose treatment included an IDH1 peptide vaccine. The source of these receptors is a man younger than 40 with glioma.

This rearrangement joins TRBV6-1 to TRBJ1-2; TRBD1 is a possible D gene (5 bases). V was shortened by 7 bases and J by 5 bases, with 14 bases between the two germline ends. The CDR3 is 13 residues long. CDR1 is MNHNS and CDR2 is SASEGT in the germline V gene. Here the CDR3 DNA reads TGTGCCAGCAACTTCGGGACCGAGTATGGCTACACCTTC. It yields the protein CASNFGTEYGYTF.

V gene TRBV18 combines with J gene TRBJ1-4; 7 bases are shared with TRBD1. The CDR3 length is 15 residues. The germline V gene has CDR1 KGHSH and CDR2 LQKENI. J gave up 7 bases and V 3 bases, and 8 bases lay outside the gene matches. The CDR3 loop reads CASSPLTGILEKLFF. The CDR3, as DNA: TGTGCCAGCTCACCCCTGACAGGGATCCTTGAAAAACTGTTTTTT.

The chain links TRBV4-1 to TRBJ2-7; 7 bases are shared with TRBD2. Germline V gives CDR1 MGHRA, CDR2 YSYEKL. Trimming cost V 0 bases and J 2 bases; bases outside gene matches: 10. CDR3 size: 17 residues. CDR3 DNA sequence: TGCGCCAGCAGCCAAGATCCCCCGACACGGGGGGCCTACGAGCAGTACTTC. Residues: CASSQDPPTRGAYEQYF.

There are a few counts of this clone. CDR3 sequence reads: CASSLARETNEKLFF. The CDR3 nucleotides read TGTGCCAGCAGCTTGGCCAGGGAAACTAATGAAAAACTGTTTTTT. The rearrangement joins TRBV5-6 to TRBJ1-4; weak D call: TRBD1 (5 bases). CDR3 size: 15 residues. CDR1 SGHDT and CDR2 YYEEEE come from the germline V gene. V was cut by 0 bases and J by 1 base, with 7 bases left in between.

The rearrangement links TRBV18 to TRBJ1-2; no clear D. Germline lookup yields CDR1 KGHSH and CDR2 LQKENI. The V end lost 3 bases, the J end lost 0 bases, and 14 bases lay between the germline ends. The CDR3 length is 16 residues. The CDR3 spells CASSPLGQLTNYGYTF. The CDR3 DNA reads TGTGCCAGCTCACCCCTTGGGCAGCTGACTAACTATGGCTACACCTTC.

The chain links TRBV28 to TRBJ1-6; TRBD1 agrees at 8 bases. The CDR3 sequence is 16 residues long. CDR1 and CDR2 (germline): MDHEN, SYDVKM. Trimming removed 5 bases from V and 5 bases from J; junction bases left unmatched: 8. CDR3 in amino acids: CASSTDRGNDNSPLHF. CDR3 DNA sequence: TGTGCCAGCAGTACTGACAGGGGAAATGATAATTCACCCCTCCACTTT.

The genes are TRBV2 and TRBJ1-5; D perhaps matches TRBD1 (6 bases). Germline CDR1 reads SNHLY; CDR2 reads FYNNEI. Trimming stripped 6 bases from V and 1 base from J, with 13 bases between. This CDR3 contains 15 residues. CDR3 DNA: TGTGCCAGCAGCTTCGGGGGGCAAAGCAATCAGCCCCAGCATTTT. This sequence encodes CASSFGGQSNQPQHF.

This chain joins TRBV9 and TRBJ1-2; perhaps TRBD1 as D (6 bases). Germline V gives CDR1 SGDLS, CDR2 YYNGEE. Trimming pared 4 bases from V and 6 bases from J, leaving 19 bases between. The CDR3 runs 15 residues. CDR3 protein: CASSPPGQWGHGYTF. The CDR3 DNA reads as TGTGCCAGCAGCCCTCCCGGACAGTGGGGCCATGGCTACACCTTC. Filled out from reference TRBV9 and TRBJ1-2, the complete variable domain reads DSGVTQTPKHLITATGQRVTLRCSPRSGDLSVYWYQQSLDQGLQFLIQYYNGEERAKGNILERFSAQQFPDLHSELNLSSLELGDSALYFCASSPPGQWGHGYTFGSGTRLTVV.

The chain combines TRBV29-1 with TRBJ1-1; unclear D gene. In germline, CDR1 is SQVTM, CDR2 ANQGSEA. This CDR3 is 14 amino acids long. Trimming left V 4 bases short and J 0 bases short, with 12 bases between. The CDR3 DNA reads as TGCAGCGTTGCAGGTTGGTCAATGAACACTGAAGCTTTCTTT. This codes for CSVAGWSMNTEAFF.

The gene calls are TRBV11-2 and TRBJ1-5, with 8 bases that match TRBD1. The CDR3 totals 13 residues. The J segment lost 4 bases and the V segment lost 6 bases, leaving 2 bases of the junction unmatched. Germline loops: CDR1 SGHAT, CDR2 FQNNGV. CDR3 sequence (DNA): TGTGCCAGCAGTGGGACAGGTAATCAGCCCCAGCATTTT. Translation gives CASSGTGNQPQHF.

This chain links TRBV25-1 with TRBJ1-5; TRBD1 agrees at 12 bases. Germline assignment: CDR1 MGHDK and CDR2 SYGVNS. After removal of 9 bases from V and 0 bases from J, the junction contained 6 bases not matched to a gene. The CDR3 runs 16 residues. CDR3 bases: TGTGCCAGTAGGGACAGGGGGCCTTATAGCAATCAGCCCCAGCATTTT. Its protein is CASRDRGPYSNQPQHF.